This T cell receptor (beta chain) was sequenced for a study of control samples from healthy donors and cancer patients. Germline CDR1 reads MNHEY; CDR2 reads SVGAGI. V was pared by 2 bases and J by 3 bases, with 5 bases of the junction left unmatched. The CDR3 length is 15 residues. Clones were sequenced by immunoSEQ multiplex PCR, and TCRdb holds only the in-frame ones, with some missing. The repertoire consists of under 20,000 clones, with approximately 80% occurring once and the leading ten covering more than 25%. The sample taken for sequencing was PBMCs. This chain connects TRBV6-5 to TRBJ2-3; 7 bases line up with TRBD2. This TCR was recovered from a man at least 80 years old with head and neck cancer. The CDR3 nucleotides read TGTGCCAGCAGTTACGTCCGACTAGCAACAGATACGCAGTATTTT. Protein: CASSYVRLATDTQYF.